This T cell receptor (beta chain) came from a study of blood T cell repertoires in COVID-19. Study-level background: T cells, B-cell-depleted T cells, or PBMCs supplied cDNA or gDNA.

Study processing details: Scientists estimated how many nucleated cells there were by amplifying reference gene primers. The method was immunoSEQ multiplex PCR; TCRdb's version includes in-frame clones alone and lacks a portion of them. The V and J calls and clone size come from that table; D and trimming were worked out from the DNA. Of around 250,000 clones listed, about four fifths are singletons. With 0 bases removed from V and 0 bases from J, the gap between germline ends came to 9 bases. CDR3 length: 15 amino acids. Per germline, CDR1 SGHRS and CDR2 YFSETQ. Comment on this clone: At the DNA level, this CDR3 is encoded by other sequences in the same sample as well.

The chain carries TRBV5-1 and TRBJ1-2; TRBD1 might be the D (6 bases). Sequencing was carried out using peripheral blood. This receptor was identified in a woman aged 40 to 50 who had recovered from COVID-19. CDR3 DNA: TGCGCCAGCAGCTTGGTGGCAGGGGCTAACTATGGCTACACCTTC. Translated, it gives CASSLVAGANYGYTF.